This T cell receptor (beta chain) was captured in a study of shared clonotypes between healthy human individuals. The study, taken as a whole, reports: Few donors limited the genetic and exposure-history diversity represented. Naive subsets tended to show greater estimated richness than memory subsets.

Trimming took off 0 bases at V and 6 bases at J, with 6 bases between the two ends. Germline values: CDR1 SGDLS, CDR2 YYNGEE. The CDR3 loop spans 13 amino acids. Original data processing: There were no quality scores in the junction-only immunoSEQ sequences, so filtering differed. Generated by immunoSEQ multiplex PCR, the TCRdb table keeps only in-frame clones and is missing some. Clone size and V and J calls were adopted from that table, with D and trimming inferred from the DNA. The sample carries around 2.1 million clones, roughly 95% recorded once. For this clone: Its target is not known. The sample holds other DNA sequences that translate to the same CDR3.

Division of CD4+ cells produced a CD45RA+ naive subset and a CD45RA-negative memory subset. The source is a young man in good health. The chain employs TRBV9 and TRBJ2-2; D might be TRBD1 (5 bases). The sample consisted of naive CD4+ T cells sorted from blood. The subset: CD45RA+ positively selected. In DNA form, the CDR3 reads TGTGCCAGCAGCGTAGTAGGGGCCGGGGAGCTGTTTTTT. Amino acid sequence: CASSVVGAGELFF.